This record covers a single TCR beta chain. Its antigen is not identified. This sample was taken from a study of CD8+CD57+ T cells in acquired aplastic anemia. Study details: Each DNA sample taken from sorted CD4+ and CD8+ cells came to 3 to 4 ug on average. Reads per healthy sample averaged approximately 10 million (CD4+) and about 12 million (CD8+). Study outcomes and limitations: The study found no significant CD8+ Simpson's diversity difference between patients and controls. Some 28 sequences, all CD8+ CDR3, were shared between patients and controls.

Genomic DNA served as template for TCR beta VDJ and CDR3 profiling. TCRdb recomputed calls from the reads with MiXCR, one row per CDR3 protein. There are roughly 180,000 distinct CDR3 sequences in the sample; about 47% occur only once, and 2.5% to 3.5% lies in the top ten. Germline CDR1 is SQVTM and CDR2 is ANQGSEA. Germline trimming cut 6 bases from V and 0 bases from J; bases unmatched to any gene: 2. The CDR3 runs 14 residues. This sequence originates from a human donor in good health. V gene TRBV29-1 combines with J gene TRBJ1-6, with 7 bases matching TRBD1. Sequenced input: sorted CD4+, CD8+, or CD8+CD57+ T cells (not recorded which) from PBMCs. The CDR3 nucleotides read TGCAGCGTCCGGGACAGCTCCTATAATTCACCCCTCCACTTT. Translating it yields CSVRDSSYNSPLHF.